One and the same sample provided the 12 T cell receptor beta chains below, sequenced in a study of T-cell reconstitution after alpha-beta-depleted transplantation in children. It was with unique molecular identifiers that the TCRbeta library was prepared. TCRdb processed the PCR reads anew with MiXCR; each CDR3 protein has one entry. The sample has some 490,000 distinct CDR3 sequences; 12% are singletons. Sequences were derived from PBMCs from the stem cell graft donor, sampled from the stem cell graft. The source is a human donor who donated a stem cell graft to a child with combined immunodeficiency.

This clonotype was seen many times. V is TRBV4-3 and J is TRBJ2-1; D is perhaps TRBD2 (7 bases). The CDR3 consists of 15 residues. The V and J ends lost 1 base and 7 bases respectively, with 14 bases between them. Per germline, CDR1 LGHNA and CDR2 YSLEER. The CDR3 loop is CASSQGRGGENEQFF. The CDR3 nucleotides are TGCGCCAGCAGCCAAGGCCGAGGGGGGGAGAATGAGCAGTTCTTC.

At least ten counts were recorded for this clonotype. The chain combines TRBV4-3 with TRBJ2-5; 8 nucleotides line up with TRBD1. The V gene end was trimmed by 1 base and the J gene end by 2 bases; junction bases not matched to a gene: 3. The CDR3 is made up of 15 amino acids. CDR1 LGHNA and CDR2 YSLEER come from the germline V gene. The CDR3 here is CASSQAGTGQETQYF. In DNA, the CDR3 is TGCGCCAGCAGCCAAGCTGGGACAGGACAAGAGACCCAGTACTTC.

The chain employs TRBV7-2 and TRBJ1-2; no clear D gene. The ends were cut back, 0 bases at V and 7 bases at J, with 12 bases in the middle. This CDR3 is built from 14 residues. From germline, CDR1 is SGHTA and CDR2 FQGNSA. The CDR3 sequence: CASSLATSASGYTF. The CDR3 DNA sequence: TGTGCCAGCAGCTTAGCCACCAGCGCGTCTGGCTACACCTTC.

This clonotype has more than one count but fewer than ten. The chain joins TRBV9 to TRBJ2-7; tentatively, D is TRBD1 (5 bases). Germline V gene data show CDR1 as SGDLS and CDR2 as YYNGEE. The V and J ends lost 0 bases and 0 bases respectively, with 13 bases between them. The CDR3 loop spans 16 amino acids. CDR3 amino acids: CASSVGQGPPSYEQYF. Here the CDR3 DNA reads TGTGCCAGCAGCGTAGGGCAGGGCCCTCCCTCCTACGAGCAGTACTTC.

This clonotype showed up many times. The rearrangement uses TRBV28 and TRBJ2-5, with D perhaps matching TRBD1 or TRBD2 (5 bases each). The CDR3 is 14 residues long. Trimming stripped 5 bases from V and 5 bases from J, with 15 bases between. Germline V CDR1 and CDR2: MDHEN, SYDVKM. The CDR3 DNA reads TGTGCCAGCAGTCCGAGGGGCGTTCAGGAGACCCAGTACTTC. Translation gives CASSPRGVQETQYF.

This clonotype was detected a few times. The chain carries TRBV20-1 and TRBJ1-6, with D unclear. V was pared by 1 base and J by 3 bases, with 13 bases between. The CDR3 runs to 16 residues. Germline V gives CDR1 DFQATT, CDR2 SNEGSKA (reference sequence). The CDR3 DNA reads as TGCAGTGCTAGAGGGGTCAGGTGGAACTATAATTCACCCCTCCACTTT. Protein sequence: CSARGVRWNYNSPLHF.

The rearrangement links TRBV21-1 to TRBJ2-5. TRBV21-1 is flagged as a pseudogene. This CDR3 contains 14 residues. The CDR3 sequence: CASSTEAELETQYF. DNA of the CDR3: TGTGCCAGCAGCACCGAGGCAGAACTAGAGACCCAGTACTTC.

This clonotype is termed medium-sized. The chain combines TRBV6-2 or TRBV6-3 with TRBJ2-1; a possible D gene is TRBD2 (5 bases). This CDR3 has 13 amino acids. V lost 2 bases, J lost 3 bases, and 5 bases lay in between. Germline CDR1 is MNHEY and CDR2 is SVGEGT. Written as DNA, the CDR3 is TGTGCCAGCAGTTACCGGGACTACAATGAGCAGTTCTTC. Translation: CASSYRDYNEQFF.

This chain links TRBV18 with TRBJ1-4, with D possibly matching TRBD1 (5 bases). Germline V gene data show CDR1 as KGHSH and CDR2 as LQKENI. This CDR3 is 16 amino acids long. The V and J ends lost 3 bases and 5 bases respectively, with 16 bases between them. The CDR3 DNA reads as TGTGCCAGCTCACCCCAACCCGGGACCTCCAATGAAAAACTGTTTTTT. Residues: CASSPQPGTSNEKLFF.

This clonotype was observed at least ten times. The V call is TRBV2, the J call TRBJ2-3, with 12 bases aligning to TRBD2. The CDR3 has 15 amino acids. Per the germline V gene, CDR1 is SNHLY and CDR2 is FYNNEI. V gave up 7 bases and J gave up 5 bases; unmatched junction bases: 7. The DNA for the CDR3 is TGTGCCAGCAACCAACTAGCGGGGGGCGGAGATACGCAGTATTTT. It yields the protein CASNQLAGGGDTQYF.

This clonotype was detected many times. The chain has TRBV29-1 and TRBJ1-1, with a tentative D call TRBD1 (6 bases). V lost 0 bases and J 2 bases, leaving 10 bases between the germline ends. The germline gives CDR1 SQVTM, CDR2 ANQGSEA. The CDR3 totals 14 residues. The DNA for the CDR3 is TGCAGCGTTGAAGACAGGGGCAGCAACACTGAAGCTTTCTTT. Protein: CSVEDRGSNTEAFF.

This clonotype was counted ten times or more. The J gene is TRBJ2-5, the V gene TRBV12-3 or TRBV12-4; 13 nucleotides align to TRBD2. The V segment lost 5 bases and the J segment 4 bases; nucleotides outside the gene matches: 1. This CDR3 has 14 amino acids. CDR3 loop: CASSRTSGRETQYF. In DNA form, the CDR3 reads TGTGCCAGCAGTAGGACTAGCGGGAGAGAGACCCAGTACTTC.